This T cell receptor (beta chain) derives from a study of response to subunit inactivated influenza vaccine. TCRdb independently ran MiXCR on the RT-PCR reads; one entry per CDR3 protein. The sample records about 540,000 distinct CDR3 sequences, approximately 22% being singletons. This clonotype has just a few counts. Antigen: not known. The study, taken as a whole, reports: New T cells are recruited in small numbers by each seasonal influenza vaccination, according to the authors' suggestion.

CDR1 and CDR2 from the germline V gene are MGHRA and YSYEKL. The CDR3 is made up of 15 amino acids. V shed 0 bases and J shed 10 bases, with 19 bases lying between them. The sample was also reused in another study, on T cells expressing NK-cell markers. That publication notes: With UMIs, 5'RACE template switching was used to make TCR beta cDNA. Seven of the eight sequenced donors were HCMV-seropositive; one was seronegative. Researchers report these clonotypes also headed the CD3+CD56-NKG2C+ fraction in a handful of donors.

The chain employs TRBV4-1 and TRBJ2-7; D call uncertain. The material sequenced was CD4+ T cells sorted from PBMCs, taken roughly 13 days after vaccination. This sequence originates from a man between 50 and 59 years old who received an inactivated influenza vaccine. The CDR3 DNA follows: TGCGCCAGCAGCCAAGAAGAAAGGAATATCGGCGAACAGTACTTC. Its translation is CASSQEERNIGEQYF.